This passage covers 9 T cell receptor beta chains from one sample sequenced in a study of radiation and T cells in renal cell carcinoma. This sample's time point: blood 2 weeks post-SBRT. As to treatment: 15 Gy SBRT to primary tumor, nephrectomy 4 weeks later. Clones were read by immunoSEQ multiplex PCR, and TCRdb kept only the in-frame ones, dropping some. The data contain roughly 120,000 clones, around four fifths of them singletons. The sequences come from blood, collected from a patient whose treatment included radiotherapy and nephrectomy. All receptors come from a woman in her fifties or sixties with renal cell carcinoma.

This clone showed up many times. The V and J genes are TRBV9 and TRBJ2-1; no clear D gene. Germline values: CDR1 SGDLS, CDR2 YYNGEE. Trimming removed 4 bases from V and 7 bases from J, with 12 bases in between. The CDR3 contains 13 residues. CDR3 nucleotide sequence: TGTGCCAGCAGCCCCCCATCTGGAAATGAGCAGTTCTTC. As protein: CASSPPSGNEQFF.

V usage is TRBV5-6 and J usage is TRBJ2-3; 12 nucleotides align to TRBD2. The germline V gene has CDR1 SGHDT and CDR2 YYEEEE. CDR3 size: 17 residues. With 4 bases clipped from V and 3 bases from J, the junction kept 9 bases outside the gene matches. The CDR3 region has the DNA TGTGCCAGCAGCATACGGACTAGCGGGAAGGTAACAGATACGCAGTATTTT. Its protein is CASSIRTSGKVTDTQYF.

The V call is TRBV9, the J call TRBJ1-1; tentative D call: TRBD1 (5 bases). Germline CDR1 is SGDLS and CDR2 is YYNGEE. Trimming shortened V by 0 bases and J by 7 bases, and 13 bases separated the two germline ends. The CDR3 covers 14 residues. This CDR3 reads CASSVDAGTGEAFF. The CDR3 coding sequence is TGTGCCAGCAGCGTAGATGCCGGGACTGGTGAAGCTTTCTTT.

The chain couples TRBV6-5 to TRBJ1-5; D not resolved. The CDR3 is 13 residues long. Per the germline V gene, CDR1 is MNHEY and CDR2 is SVGAGI. The V end was cut by 2 bases, the J end by 5 bases, with 7 bases between. CDR3 sequence (DNA): TGTGCCAGCAGTTACATCCGGGATCAGCCCCAGCATTTT. Amino acid sequence: CASSYIRDQPQHF.

V gene TRBV19 combines with J gene TRBJ2-7, with a tentative D call TRBD2 (5 bases). The CDR3 contains 15 residues. V was shortened by 1 base and J by 7 bases, with 17 bases between the two germline ends. Germline V gene data show CDR1 as LNHDA and CDR2 as SQIVND (reference sequence). In DNA form, the CDR3 reads TGTGCCAGTAGTATAGTTTCCGGGGTTTCGTATGAGCAGTACTTC. Translating it yields CASSIVSGVSYEQYF.

The chain links TRBV28 to TRBJ2-7, with D perhaps TRBD1 or TRBD2 (5 bases each). This CDR3 comprises 13 residues. The V and J ends lost 3 bases and 6 bases respectively, with 12 bases between them. Looked up from germline, CDR1 is MDHEN and CDR2 is SYDVKM. The CDR3 region has the DNA TGTGCCAGCAGTTTCAGTTGGGGGAGCGAGCAGTACTTC. Residues: CASSFSWGSEQYF.

The chain combines TRBV28 with TRBJ2-5; D possibly matches TRBD1 or TRBD2 (5 bases each). The germline gives CDR1 MDHEN, CDR2 SYDVKM. Trimming removed 6 bases at V and 5 bases at J, with 19 bases between. CDR3 size: 15 residues. CDR3 sequence (DNA): TGTGCCAGCAGGCTCGCCGGGGCAGATTGGGAGACCCAGTACTTC. Its translation: CASRLAGADWETQYF.

The rearrangement links TRBV6-5 to TRBJ2-7, with 7 nucleotides matching TRBD1. The junction had 6 bases not matched to a gene; V was cut back by 4 bases and J by 3 bases. CDR1 and CDR2 from the germline V gene are MNHEY and SVGAGI. CDR3 length: 14 amino acids. The CDR3 DNA reads as TGTGCCAGCAGTTCTGACAGGGAGTTCTACGAGCAGTACTTC. Its translation is CASSSDREFYEQYF.

The chain has TRBV19 and TRBJ1-6, with D possibly being TRBD1 (6 bases). This CDR3 spans 16 amino acids. Trimming stripped 2 bases from V and 5 bases from J, with 13 bases between. Germline CDR1 reads LNHDA; CDR2 reads SQIVND (reference sequence). This CDR3 reads CASSITPQGNNSPLHF. Written as DNA, the CDR3 is TGTGCCAGTAGTATAACTCCACAGGGAAATAATTCACCCCTCCACTTT.